Each of the 24 T cell receptor beta chains below was sequenced from the same sample in a study of PD-L1 blockade in urothelial cancer. Sequencing was performed with immunoSEQ multiplex PCR; in TCRdb, only in-frame clones are kept and a portion is missing. The repertoire consists of 25,000 to 40,000 clones, with more than 65% occurring once and the leading ten covering approximately 28%. This specimen consisted of PBMCs, obtained around atezolizumab (anti-PD-L1) treatment. The receptors were gathered from a man aged 55 to 69 with urothelial cancer.

The chain recombines TRBV6-5 with TRBJ2-7; D might be TRBD2 (6 bases). Per germline, CDR1 MNHEY and CDR2 SVGAGI. The V and J ends lost 7 bases and 6 bases respectively, with 10 bases between them. This CDR3 spans 11 amino acids. In nucleotides, the CDR3 is TGTGCCAGCACCAGCGGGTTCGAGCAGTACTTC. This encodes CASTSGFEQYF.

The genes are TRBV29-1 and TRBJ2-1; D is possibly TRBD1 (6 bases). With 7 bases removed from V and 0 bases from J, the gap between germline ends came to 13 bases. From germline, CDR1 is SQVTM and CDR2 ANQGSEA. The CDR3 covers 14 residues. CDR3 in DNA: TGCAGCGGGCTTGGGGGCGACTCCTACAATGAGCAGTTCTTC. Translating gives CSGLGGDSYNEQFF.

The chain combines TRBV4-1 with TRBJ1-2; weak D call: TRBD1 (5 bases). The CDR3 is made up of 16 amino acids. The germline V gene has CDR1 MGHRA and CDR2 YSYEKL. V was trimmed by 2 bases and J by 8 bases, leaving 21 bases between them. CDR3 region: CASSQPGGGFLEGYTF. CDR3 coding DNA: TGCGCCAGCAGCCAACCGGGGGGAGGGTTCCTAGAGGGCTACACCTTC.

The chain joins TRBV5-8 to TRBJ2-5, with D possibly being TRBD2 (5 bases). The CDR3 sequence is 13 residues long. The V gene lost 0 bases and the J gene lost 5 bases, with 8 bases spanning the gap. Germline CDR1 SGHTS, CDR2 YDEGEE. CDR3 sequence reads: CASSLVGIETQYF. CDR3 sequence (DNA): TGTGCCAGCAGCTTGGTCGGGATCGAGACCCAGTACTTC.

A single count supports this clone. The rearrangement links TRBV7-9 to TRBJ2-5, with 9 bases identical to TRBD2. The germline V gene encodes CDR1 SEHNR and CDR2 FQNEAQ (reference sequence). This CDR3 comprises 17 residues. V gave up 3 bases and J gave up 3 bases; unmatched junction bases: 11. Here the CDR3 DNA reads TGTGCCAGCAGCTTCCCCCCCAGCGGGAGGAGAAAAGAGACCCAGTACTTC. Protein sequence: CASSFPPSGRRKETQYF.

The chain links TRBV7-9 to TRBJ2-2; 7 nucleotides agree with TRBD1. Germline V gene lookup returns CDR1 SEHNR and CDR2 FQNEAQ (reference sequence). This CDR3 has 14 amino acids. After removal of 5 bases from V and 6 bases from J, the junction contained 6 bases not matched to a gene. The CDR3 protein is CASSVTGVAGELFF. DNA of the CDR3: TGTGCCAGCAGCGTAACAGGGGTAGCCGGGGAGCTGTTTTTT.

The rearrangement uses TRBV19 and TRBJ2-3; 7 nucleotides line up with TRBD2. This CDR3 spans 14 amino acids. The germline V gene has CDR1 LNHDA and CDR2 SQIVND (reference sequence). V lost 5 bases to trimming and J lost 5 bases; unmatched junction nucleotides: 7. The DNA for the CDR3 is TGTGCCAGTAGTGGGGCTAGCGGACAAGATACGCAGTATTTT. Translated, it gives CASSGASGQDTQYF.

The chain recombines TRBV20-1 with TRBJ2-1; D is ambiguous. Trimming left V 5 bases short and J 11 bases short, with 10 bases between. This CDR3 spans 10 amino acids. CDR1 and CDR2 (germline): DFQATT, SNEGSKA (reference sequence). The DNA of the CDR3 is TGCAGTGCTTTACATTTTAAGCAGTTCTTC. Its protein is CSALHFKQFF.

The chain combines TRBV7-8 with TRBJ1-2; D unclear. This CDR3 region has 15 residues. V lost 5 bases to trimming and J lost 4 bases, with 17 bases between them. The germline gives CDR1 SGHVS, CDR2 FQNEAQ. CDR3 loop: CASSPSTIPLYGYTF. The CDR3 region has the DNA TGTGCCAGCAGCCCAAGTACAATCCCCCTCTATGGCTACACCTTC. Using reference TRBV7-8 and TRBJ1-2 for the parts outside the CDR3, the full variable domain is GAGVSQSPRYKVAKRGQDVALRCDPISGHVSLFWYQQALGQGPEFLTYFQNEAQLDKSGLPSDRFFAERPEGSVSTLKIQRTQQEDSAVYLCASSPSTIPLYGYTFGSGTRLTVV.

The DNA of the CDR3 is TGTGCCAGCAGCCTCCGACTAGCGGGCTTAGTGCCGAATACGCAGTATTTT. It is translated as CASSLRLAGLVPNTQYF. V gene TRBV4-2 combines with J gene TRBJ2-3; 10 bases agree with TRBD2. Looked up from germline, CDR1 is LGHNA and CDR2 is YNFKEQ. This CDR3 has 17 amino acids. V lost 4 bases to trimming and J lost 7 bases; unmatched junction nucleotides: 14.

This clone occurred a few times. The chain joins TRBV7-2 to TRBJ1-1; possibly TRBD1 for D (6 bases). There are 13 residues in the CDR3. CDR1 and CDR2 from the germline V gene are SGHTA and FQGNSA. Deletions cut 7 bases from V and 8 bases from J, with 17 bases between. The CDR3 sequence is CASISRGAGEAFF. In DNA form, the CDR3 reads TGTGCCAGCATCTCACGGGGGGCGGGAGAAGCTTTCTTT. The full variable domain, with the rest looked up from reference TRBV7-2 and TRBJ1-1, is GAGVSQSPSNKVTEKGKDVELRCDPISGHTALYWYRQSLGQGLEFLIYFQGNSAPDKSGLPSDRFSAERTGGSVSTLTIQRTQQEDSAVYLCASISRGAGEAFFGQGTRLTVV.

The chain carries TRBV7-8 and TRBJ2-7; D not resolved. Per germline, CDR1 SGHVS and CDR2 FQNEAQ. Trimming removed 1 base at V and 1 base at J, with 8 bases between. This CDR3 spans 14 amino acids. In nucleotides, the CDR3 is TGTGCCAGCAGCTTAGTTCCCAGTTCCTACGAGCAGTACTTC. This sequence encodes CASSLVPSSYEQYF.

The rearrangement uses TRBV5-6 and TRBJ2-7; maybe TRBD1 (7 bases). The CDR3 is 16 amino acids. V shed 4 bases and J shed 0 bases, with 17 bases lying between them. Germline V gene sequence: CDR1 SGHDT, CDR2 YYEEEE. CDR3: CASSTGAGTRSYEQYF. Written as DNA, the CDR3 is TGTGCCAGCAGCACAGGGGCGGGGACACGCTCCTACGAGCAGTACTTC.

This chain uses TRBV5-4 with TRBJ1-2; the match to TRBD1 covers 7 bases. Germline CDR1 is SGHNT and CDR2 is YYREEE (reference sequence). The CDR3 is 15 residues long. V shed 0 bases, J shed 3 bases, and the junction held 5 bases outside the gene matches. The CDR3 protein is CASSLAYRGDYGYTF. The CDR3 DNA follows: TGTGCCAGCAGCTTGGCCTACAGGGGCGACTATGGCTACACCTTC.

This clone was recorded only once. The J gene is TRBJ2-1, the V gene TRBV14; 9 bases fit TRBD2. J gave up 2 bases and V 3 bases, and 5 bases lay outside the gene matches. The CDR3 length is 16 residues. CDR1 is SGHDN and CDR2 is FVKESK in the germline V gene. Written as DNA, the CDR3 is TGTGCCAGCAGCCACGCAGCGGGGGGAACCTACAATGAGCAGTTCTTC. Translated: CASSHAAGGTYNEQFF.

This clone was detected only once. This rearrangement joins TRBV4-3 to TRBJ1-5, with 8 nucleotides matching TRBD1. Germline lookup yields CDR1 LGHNA and CDR2 YSLEER. The CDR3 length is 15 residues. J gave up 1 base and V 2 bases, and 1 base lay outside the gene matches. The CDR3 protein is CASSQNRGSNQPQHF. Written as DNA, the CDR3 is TGCGCCAGCAGCCAAAACAGGGGGAGCAATCAGCCCCAGCATTTT.

The V gene is TRBV19, the J gene TRBJ2-1; maybe TRBD2 (6 bases). V was pared by 1 base and J by 4 bases, with 11 bases between. This CDR3 spans 15 amino acids. The germline V gene encodes CDR1 LNHDA and CDR2 SQIVND (reference sequence). CDR3 protein: CASSIGGDEYNEQFF. CDR3 nucleotides: TGTGCCAGTAGTATAGGGGGGGATGAATACAATGAGCAGTTCTTC.

The chain is built from TRBV5-1 and TRBJ2-7; 9 bases are shared with TRBD1. CDR1 SGHRS and CDR2 YFSETQ come from the germline V gene. The CDR3 runs to 15 residues. The trim removed 0 bases at V and 7 bases at J, leaving 8 bases unmatched. This CDR3 reads CASSLGVGTGSEQYF. CDR3 nucleotide sequence: TGCGCCAGCAGCTTGGGTGTCGGGACAGGGTCAGAGCAGTACTTC. Filled out from reference TRBV5-1 and TRBJ2-7, the complete variable domain reads KAGVTQTPRYLIKTRGQQVTLSCSPISGHRSVSWYQQTPGQGLQFLFEYFSETQRNKGNFPGRFSGRQFSNSRSEMNVSTLELGDSALYLCASSLGVGTGSEQYFGPGTRLTVT.

The J gene is TRBJ1-1, the V gene TRBV19; no firm D call. This CDR3 has 13 amino acids. The V gene's germline CDR1 is LNHDA and CDR2 SQIVND (reference sequence). Trimming pared 5 bases from V and 6 bases from J, leaving 13 bases between. CDR3 sequence: CASSESRYAEAFF. The CDR3 DNA reads as TGTGCCAGTAGTGAGTCGCGTTACGCTGAAGCTTTCTTT.

The chain has TRBV7-9 and TRBJ2-7; TRBD1 is a possible D gene (6 bases). Trimming shortened V by 5 bases and J by 2 bases, and 7 bases separated the two germline ends. Germline lookup yields CDR1 SEHNR and CDR2 FQNEAQ (reference sequence). The CDR3 extends over 12 amino acids. The CDR3 sequence is CASSRGTYEQYF. CDR3 nucleotide sequence: TGTGCCAGCAGCAGGGGGACCTACGAGCAGTACTTC.

The chain uses TRBV7-2 and TRBJ2-3, with 7 bases lining up with TRBD1. Looked up from germline, CDR1 is SGHTA and CDR2 is FQGNSA. The CDR3 is 15 residues long. The J segment lost 0 bases and the V segment lost 5 bases, leaving 5 bases of the junction unmatched. CDR3 nucleotide sequence: TGTGCCAGCAGCCGGGACAGCCCTAGCACAGATACGCAGTATTTT. Amino acid sequence: CASSRDSPSTDTQYF.

The chain couples TRBV5-1 to TRBJ1-6; weak D call: TRBD1 (6 bases). CDR3 length: 18 amino acids. The germline V gene has CDR1 SGHRS and CDR2 YFSETQ. Trimming cost V 1 base and J 6 bases, with 20 bases left between them. Written as DNA, the CDR3 is TGCGCCAGCAGCTTGTCCCCCTCGTTGGGACAATTTAATTCACCCCTCCACTTT. It is translated as CASSLSPSLGQFNSPLHF.

The chain uses TRBV4-2 and TRBJ2-1, with D maybe TRBD2 (6 bases). The CDR3 is made up of 16 amino acids. Germline values: CDR1 LGHNA, CDR2 YNFKEQ. The V gene lost 0 bases and the J gene lost 4 bases, with 13 bases spanning the gap. The CDR3 loop is CASSQDGGVLYNEQFF. The CDR3 DNA sequence: TGTGCCAGCAGCCAAGACGGAGGGGTCTTGTACAATGAGCAGTTCTTC.

The V gene is TRBV5-4, the J gene TRBJ2-2; TRBD2 matches at 8 bases. Germline CDR1 reads SGHNT; CDR2 reads YYREEE (reference sequence). V dropped 4 bases and J dropped 3; count of bases not matched to a gene: 14. The CDR3 is 18 amino acids. CDR3 sequence: CASSNPQSTSAHTGELFF. The CDR3 nucleotides are TGTGCCAGCAGCAACCCTCAATCGACTAGCGCTCACACCGGGGAGCTGTTTTTT.